This TCR beta chain appears in the sequencing data of a study of T cells in women clearing cervical HPV infection (dated by TCRdb to about 2018). Regarding the research as a whole: The cases were about 23 women with histologically confirmed HPV16-related CIN3 or worse, and 2 of those women had invasive cancers. Since only a few of the women had HLA typing available, the possibility that HLA type was acting as a confounder could not be ruled out. Blood from cases was collected at the visit where the lesion was first found, while blood from controls was collected once the infection could no longer be detected. Cases had a median age of about 34 years and controls had a median age of around 40, with no significant differences in baseline characteristics. Among cases, blood sampling came a median of roughly 140 days after lesion detection, with an interquartile range of about 85 to 230 days. In the parent cohort, 9,500 to 13,000 women aged 18 or older were enrolled in Guanacaste, Costa Rica, during 1993 to 1994 and then followed for under nine years. The approximately 25 controls were women who cleared a single incident HPV16 infection within 12 months without developing precancer or cancer. Cases were matched to controls by age within five years and by the year the sample was collected. As quality controls, five blinded duplicates were added to each group, bringing the total to about 60 samples made up of around 50 participants and approximately ten replicates. This exploratory proof-of-principle case-control study, nested within the Guanacaste HPV Natural History Study in Costa Rica, compared TCR repertoires among women with different cervical HPV16 outcomes.

V is trimmed back by 6 bases and J by 5 bases, and the junction contains 8 bases that no gene match accounts for. The CDR3 starts with the cysteine, ends with the phenylalanine, and has 14 residues. The 33 bases shown cover part of the CDR3, and their frame starts at base 1. CDR1 and CDR2, looked up from the germline V gene, are ENHRY and SYGVKD. With regard to this clone: The specificity of this receptor is unknown. The read gets to within 3 residues of the CDR3 end, and the germline J gene fills in the rest.

TCR beta CDR3 regions were amplified by multiplex PCR using the immunoSEQ assay from an average of roughly 1,100 ng genomic DNA per sample. To correct primer bias, the assay used a complete synthetic TCR repertoire to set an amplification baseline. Amplicons were sequenced on the Illumina platform. In the paper's pipeline: Sequence errors were corrected by clustering with frequency ratios and a modified nearest-neighbor algorithm, and the sequences were then analyzed in the immunoSEQ Analyzer using IMGT gene definitions. At each rarefaction depth, TCR richness and evenness were averaged over 20 rarefaction repeats, and samples with fewer sequences than the depth were excluded. V, D and J gene relative abundances were compared between groups with Wilcoxon rank sum tests, applying FDR correction. For the blinded duplicates, the intraclass correlation was 95% to 96% for TCR richness and averaged roughly 75% across about 66 gene segments. The table comes from immuneACCESS by way of TCRdb, which keeps in-frame sequences with V and J called. Part of the clones is missing from these tables; in studies checked, under half for an unresolved V gene and the rest for unknown reasons. From that table come the V and J calls and clone size; the DNA was used to work out D and trimming. This sample's table carries 30,000 to 35,000 clones. The top ten clones comprise approximately 8.1% of the sample.

Every participant had a single incident cervical HPV16 infection, and prevalent HPV16 infections were excluded. Cervical HPV DNA was detected with MY09/MY11 PCR, and genotyping was done with dot-blot hybridization. Roughly 16 mL of heparinized blood were centrifuged, and the buffy coat was split into aliquots, frozen at -30 degrees C, and then kept at -80 degrees C. Genomic DNA was extracted from buffy coat specimens using QIAGEN kits. Study-wide conclusions, independent of this receptor: Across sequencing depths, CIN3+ cases showed significantly higher TCR repertoire richness than controls, but evenness did not differ between the groups. Because the number of T cells per sample was unknown, the richness differences could reflect varying T-cell content rather than repertoire biology. Lower TRBV6-7 relative abundance was observed in cases than in controls (around 0.11% versus 0.15%; Bonferroni P = 0.0008). The cross-sectional design could not show whether the associations came before the infection or were a result of it, and neither effector/memory subsets nor HPV-specific T cells were isolated. Random forest classifiers that combined richness and V gene abundances separated cases from controls with an estimated AUC of approximately 0.79.

The material sequenced was blood buffy coat. This sequence originates from a woman aged 18-70 years with a cervical HPV16 infection that either progressed to CIN3+ or cleared (not recorded which). The chain employs TRBV10-3 and TRBJ2-7; 9 bases in between match TRBD1. The CDR3 region: CAISGGQGLNEQYF. The CDR3 bases that were read are TGTGCCATCAGCGGGGGACAGGGACTCAACGAG.